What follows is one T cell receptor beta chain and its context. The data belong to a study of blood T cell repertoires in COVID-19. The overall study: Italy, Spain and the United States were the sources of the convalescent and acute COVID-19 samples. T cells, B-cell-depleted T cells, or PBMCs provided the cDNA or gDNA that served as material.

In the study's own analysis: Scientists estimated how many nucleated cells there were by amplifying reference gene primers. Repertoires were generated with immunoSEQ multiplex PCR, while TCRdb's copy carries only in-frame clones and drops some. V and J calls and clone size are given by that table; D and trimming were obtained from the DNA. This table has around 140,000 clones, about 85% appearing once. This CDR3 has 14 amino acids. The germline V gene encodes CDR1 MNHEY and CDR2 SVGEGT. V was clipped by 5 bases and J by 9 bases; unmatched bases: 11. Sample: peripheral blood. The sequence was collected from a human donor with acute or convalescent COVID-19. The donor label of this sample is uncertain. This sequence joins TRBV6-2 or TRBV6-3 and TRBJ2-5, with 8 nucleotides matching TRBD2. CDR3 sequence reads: CASSGTGTRLAQYF. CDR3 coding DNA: TGTGCCAGCAGTGGAACTGGGACTAGGTTGGCCCAGTACTTC.